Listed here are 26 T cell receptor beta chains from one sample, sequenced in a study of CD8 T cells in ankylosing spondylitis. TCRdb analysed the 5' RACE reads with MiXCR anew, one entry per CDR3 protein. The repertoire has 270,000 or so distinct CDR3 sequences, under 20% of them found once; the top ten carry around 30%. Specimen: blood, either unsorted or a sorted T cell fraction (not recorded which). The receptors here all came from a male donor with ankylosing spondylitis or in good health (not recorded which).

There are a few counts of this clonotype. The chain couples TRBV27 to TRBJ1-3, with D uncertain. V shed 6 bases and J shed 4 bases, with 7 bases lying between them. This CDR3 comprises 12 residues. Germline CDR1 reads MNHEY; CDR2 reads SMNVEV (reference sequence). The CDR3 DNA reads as TGTGCCAGCAGGGACGTGGGAAACACCATATATTTT. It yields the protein CASRDVGNTIYF.

CDR3: CATSRGQGADEQYF. As DNA, the CDR3 is TGTGCCACCAGCAGGGGACAGGGGGCAGACGAGCAGTACTTC. The chain carries TRBV15 and TRBJ2-7; TRBD1 agrees at 12 bases. The length of the CDR3 is 14 residues. CDR1 and CDR2 from the germline V gene are LNHNV and YYDKDF (reference sequence). V trimming: 3 bases; J trimming: 5 bases; junction bases outside the gene matches: 2.

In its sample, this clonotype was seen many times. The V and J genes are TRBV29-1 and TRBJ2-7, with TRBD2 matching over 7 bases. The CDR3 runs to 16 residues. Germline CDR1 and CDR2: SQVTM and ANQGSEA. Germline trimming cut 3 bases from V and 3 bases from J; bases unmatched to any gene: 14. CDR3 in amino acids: CSVDLGLGGGNYEQYF. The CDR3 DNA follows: TGCAGCGTTGACCTTGGACTAGGCGGGGGAAACTACGAGCAGTACTTC.

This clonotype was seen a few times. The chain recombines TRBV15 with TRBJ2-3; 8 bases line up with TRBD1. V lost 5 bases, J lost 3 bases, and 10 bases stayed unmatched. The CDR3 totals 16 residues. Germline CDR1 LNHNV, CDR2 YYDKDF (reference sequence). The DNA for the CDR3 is TGTGCCACCAGCGCAACCGGGACAGGTTGGACAGATACGCAGTATTTT. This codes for CATSATGTGWTDTQYF.

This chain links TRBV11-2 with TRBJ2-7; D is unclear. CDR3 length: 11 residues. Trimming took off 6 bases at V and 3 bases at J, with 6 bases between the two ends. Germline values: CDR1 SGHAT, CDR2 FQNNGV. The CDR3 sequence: CASRVDYEQYF. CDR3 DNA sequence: TGTGCCAGCAGGGTGGACTACGAGCAGTACTTC.

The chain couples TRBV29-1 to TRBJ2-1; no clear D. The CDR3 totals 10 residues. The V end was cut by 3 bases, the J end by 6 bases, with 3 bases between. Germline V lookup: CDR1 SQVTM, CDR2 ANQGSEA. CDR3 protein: CSVDGNEQFF. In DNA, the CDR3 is TGCAGCGTTGACGGCAATGAGCAGTTCTTC.

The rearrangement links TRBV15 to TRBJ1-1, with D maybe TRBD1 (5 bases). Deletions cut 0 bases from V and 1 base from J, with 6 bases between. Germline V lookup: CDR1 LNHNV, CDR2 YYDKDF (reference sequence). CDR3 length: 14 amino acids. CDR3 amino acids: CATSRDQGNTEAFF. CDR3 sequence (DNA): TGTGCCACCAGCAGAGATCAGGGGAACACTGAAGCTTTCTTT.

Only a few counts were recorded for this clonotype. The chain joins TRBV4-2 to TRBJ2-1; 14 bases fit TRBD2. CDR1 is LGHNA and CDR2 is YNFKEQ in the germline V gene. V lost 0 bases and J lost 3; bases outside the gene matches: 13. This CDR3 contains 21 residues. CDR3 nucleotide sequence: TGTGCCAGCAGCCAAGACCTTACCGGGACTAGCGGGAGTGGGGTCTACAATGAGCAGTTCTTC. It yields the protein CASSQDLTGTSGSGVYNEQFF.

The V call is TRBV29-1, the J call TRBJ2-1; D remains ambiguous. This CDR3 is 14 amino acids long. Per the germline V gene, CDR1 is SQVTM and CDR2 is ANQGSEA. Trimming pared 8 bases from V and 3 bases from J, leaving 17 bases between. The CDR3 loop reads CSLLPGPDYNEQFF. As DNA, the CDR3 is TGCAGCCTCTTGCCTGGGCCCGACTACAATGAGCAGTTCTTC.

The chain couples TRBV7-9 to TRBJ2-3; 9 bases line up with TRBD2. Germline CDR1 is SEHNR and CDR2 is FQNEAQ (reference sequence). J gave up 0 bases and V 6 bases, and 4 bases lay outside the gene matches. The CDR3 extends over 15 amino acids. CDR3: CASRSLAGSTDTQYF. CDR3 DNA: TGTGCCAGCAGATCACTAGCGGGTAGCACAGATACGCAGTATTTT.

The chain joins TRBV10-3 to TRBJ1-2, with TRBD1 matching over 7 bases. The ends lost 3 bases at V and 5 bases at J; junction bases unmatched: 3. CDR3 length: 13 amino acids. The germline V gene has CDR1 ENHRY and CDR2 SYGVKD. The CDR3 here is CAISDRTGYGYTF. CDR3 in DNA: TGTGCCATCAGTGACCGGACAGGATATGGCTACACCTTC.

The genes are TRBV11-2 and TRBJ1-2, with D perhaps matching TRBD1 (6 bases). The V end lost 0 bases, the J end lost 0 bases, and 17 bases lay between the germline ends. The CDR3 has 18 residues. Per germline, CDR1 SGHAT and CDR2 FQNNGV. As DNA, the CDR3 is TGTGCCAGCAGCTTAGACCCAAGGAGACAGGAGACTAACTATGGCTACACCTTC. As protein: CASSLDPRRQETNYGYTF. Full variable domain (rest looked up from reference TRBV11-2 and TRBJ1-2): EAGVAQSPRYKIIEKRQSVAFWCNPISGHATLYWYQQILGQGPKLLIQFQNNGVVDDSQLPKDRFSAERLKGVDSTLKIQPAKLEDSAVYLCASSLDPRRQETNYGYTFGSGTRLTVV.

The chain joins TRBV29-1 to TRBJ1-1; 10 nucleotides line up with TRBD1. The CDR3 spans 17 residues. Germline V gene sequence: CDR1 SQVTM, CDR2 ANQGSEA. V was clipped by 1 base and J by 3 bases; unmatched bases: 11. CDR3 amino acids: CSVEGFYAGTGDTEAFF. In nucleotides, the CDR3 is TGCAGCGTTGAAGGTTTCTACGCCGGGACAGGGGACACTGAAGCTTTCTTT.

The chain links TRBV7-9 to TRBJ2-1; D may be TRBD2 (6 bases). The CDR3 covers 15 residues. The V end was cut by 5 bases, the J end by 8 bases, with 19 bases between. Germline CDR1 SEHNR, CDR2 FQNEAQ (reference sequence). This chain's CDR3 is CASSPPFASDYEQFF. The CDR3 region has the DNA TGTGCCAGCAGCCCCCCCTTCGCTAGCGACTATGAGCAGTTCTTC. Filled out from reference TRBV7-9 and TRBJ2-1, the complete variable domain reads DTGVSQNPRHKITKRGQNVTFRCDPISEHNRLYWYRQTLGQGPEFLTYFQNEAQLEKSRLLSDRFSAERPKGSFSTLEIQRTEQGDSAMYLCASSPPFASDYEQFFGPGTRLTVL.

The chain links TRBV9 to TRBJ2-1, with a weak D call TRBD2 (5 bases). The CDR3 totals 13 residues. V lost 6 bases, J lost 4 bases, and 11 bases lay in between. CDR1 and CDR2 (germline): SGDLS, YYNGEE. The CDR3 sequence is CASTGGLYNEQFF. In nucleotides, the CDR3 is TGTGCCAGCACTGGCGGACTGTACAATGAGCAGTTCTTC. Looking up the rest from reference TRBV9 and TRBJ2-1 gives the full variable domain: DSGVTQTPKHLITATGQRVTLRCSPRSGDLSVYWYQQSLDQGLQFLIQYYNGEERAKGNILERFSAQQFPDLHSELNLSSLELGDSALYFCASTGGLYNEQFFGPGTRLTVL.

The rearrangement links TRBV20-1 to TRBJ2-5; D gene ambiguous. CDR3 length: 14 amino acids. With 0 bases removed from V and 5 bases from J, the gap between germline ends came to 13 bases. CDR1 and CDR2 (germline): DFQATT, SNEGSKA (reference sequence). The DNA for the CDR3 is TGCAGTGCTAGAGAAGTGGGATTTCTGGAGACCCAGTACTTC. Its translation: CSAREVGFLETQYF.

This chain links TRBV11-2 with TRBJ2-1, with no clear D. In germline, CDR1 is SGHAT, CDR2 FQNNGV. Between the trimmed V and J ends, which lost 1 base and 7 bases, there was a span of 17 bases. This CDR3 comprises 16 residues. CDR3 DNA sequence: TGTGCCAGCAGCTTAGGCTATGGCTTGTCGGGTAATGAGCAGTTCTTC. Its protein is CASSLGYGLSGNEQFF.

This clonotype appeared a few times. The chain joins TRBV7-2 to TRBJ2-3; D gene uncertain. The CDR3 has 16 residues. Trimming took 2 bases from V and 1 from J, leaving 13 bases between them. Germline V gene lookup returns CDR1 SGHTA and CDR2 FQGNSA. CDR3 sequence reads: CASSLFWVVGTDTQYF. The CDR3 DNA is TGTGCCAGCAGCTTATTTTGGGTCGTGGGCACAGATACGCAGTATTTT.

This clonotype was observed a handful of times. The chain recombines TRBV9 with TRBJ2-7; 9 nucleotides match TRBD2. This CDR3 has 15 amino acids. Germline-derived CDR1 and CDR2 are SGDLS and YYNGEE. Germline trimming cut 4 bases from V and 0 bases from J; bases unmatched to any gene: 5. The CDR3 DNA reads TGTGCCAGCAGCATTACTAGCGGGTCCTCCTACGAGCAGTACTTC. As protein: CASSITSGSSYEQYF. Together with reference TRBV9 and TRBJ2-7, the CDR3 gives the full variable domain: DSGVTQTPKHLITATGQRVTLRCSPRSGDLSVYWYQQSLDQGLQFLIQYYNGEERAKGNILERFSAQQFPDLHSELNLSSLELGDSALYFCASSITSGSSYEQYFGPGTRLTVT.

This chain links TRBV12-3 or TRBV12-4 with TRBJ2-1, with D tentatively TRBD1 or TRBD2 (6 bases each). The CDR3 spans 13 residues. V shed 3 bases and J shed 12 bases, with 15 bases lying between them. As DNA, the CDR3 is TGTGCCAGCAGTTTCGTCGGGGGCTCGGGGCAGTTCTTC. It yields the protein CASSFVGGSGQFF.

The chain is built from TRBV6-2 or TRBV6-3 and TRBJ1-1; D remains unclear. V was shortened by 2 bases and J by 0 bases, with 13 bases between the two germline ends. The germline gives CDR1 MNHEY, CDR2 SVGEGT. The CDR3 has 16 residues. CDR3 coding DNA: TGTGCCAGCAGTTACCTCCAGACCCCCATGAACACTGAAGCTTTCTTT. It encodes CASSYLQTPMNTEAFF.

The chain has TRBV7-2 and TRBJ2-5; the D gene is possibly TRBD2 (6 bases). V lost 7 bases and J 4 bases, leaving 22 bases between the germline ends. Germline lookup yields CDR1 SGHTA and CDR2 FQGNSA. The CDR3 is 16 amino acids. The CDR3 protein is CASTSTWGRPGETQYF. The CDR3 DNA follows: TGTGCCAGCACCTCCACTTGGGGGAGGCCGGGAGAGACCCAGTACTTC.

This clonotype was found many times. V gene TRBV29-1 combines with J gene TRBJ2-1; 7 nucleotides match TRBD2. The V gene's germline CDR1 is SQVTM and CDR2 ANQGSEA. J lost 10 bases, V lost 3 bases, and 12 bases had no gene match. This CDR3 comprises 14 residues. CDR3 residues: CSVDQSGREYEQFF. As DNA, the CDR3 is TGCAGCGTTGATCAGTCAGGGAGGGAATACGAGCAGTTCTTC.

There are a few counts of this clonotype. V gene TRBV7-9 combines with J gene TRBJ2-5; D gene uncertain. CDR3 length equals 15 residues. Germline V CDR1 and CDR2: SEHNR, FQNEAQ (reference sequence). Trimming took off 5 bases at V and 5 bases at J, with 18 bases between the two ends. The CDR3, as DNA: TGTGCCAGCAGCGTGGACGCAGGAACGACGGAGACCCAGTACTTC. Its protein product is CASSVDAGTTETQYF.

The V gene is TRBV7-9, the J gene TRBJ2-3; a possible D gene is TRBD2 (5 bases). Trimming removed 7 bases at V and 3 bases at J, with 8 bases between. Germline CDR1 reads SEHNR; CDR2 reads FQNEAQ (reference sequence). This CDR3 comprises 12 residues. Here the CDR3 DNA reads TGTGCCAGCAACCGGGAAACAGATACGCAGTATTTT. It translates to CASNRETDTQYF.

CDR3 in DNA: TGTGCCAGCAGCCAAAACCGACAGGGAAGGGCGTCGCCCGGGGAGCTGTTTTTT. Its protein is CASSQNRQGRASPGELFF. The genes are TRBV11-1 and TRBJ2-2; 7 nucleotides match TRBD1. V lost 5 bases and J lost 6; bases outside the gene matches: 18. The CDR3 extends over 18 amino acids. The germline V gene has CDR1 SGHAT and CDR2 FQDESV (reference sequence).